The source of this T cell receptor beta chain is a study of T cell responses to AZD1222 COVID-19 vaccine. General study points: Among vaccine-associated CD4 TCRs, coverage spanned spike, with dominance at 160-218 and 743-854.

Profiling relied on immunoSEQ multiplex PCR, and the TCRdb table lists in-frame clones only, not all of them. The table records about 92,000 clones, 88% of them present only once. V lost 1 base to trimming and J lost 3 bases; unmatched junction nucleotides: 4. The germline CDR1 and CDR2 sequences are MNHNS and SASEGT. The CDR3 length is 16 residues. This clone showed up just once. Its antigen remains unidentified. The rearrangement joins TRBV6-1 to TRBJ2-5, with TRBD2 identical over 11 bases. This specimen was peripheral blood, taken on day 0 of AZD1222 vaccination. This clonotype originated in an adult in good health. The CDR3 region is CASSEGTSGPKETQYF. The CDR3 DNA reads as TGTGCCAGCAGTGAAGGGACTAGCGGGCCTAAAGAGACCCAGTACTTC.